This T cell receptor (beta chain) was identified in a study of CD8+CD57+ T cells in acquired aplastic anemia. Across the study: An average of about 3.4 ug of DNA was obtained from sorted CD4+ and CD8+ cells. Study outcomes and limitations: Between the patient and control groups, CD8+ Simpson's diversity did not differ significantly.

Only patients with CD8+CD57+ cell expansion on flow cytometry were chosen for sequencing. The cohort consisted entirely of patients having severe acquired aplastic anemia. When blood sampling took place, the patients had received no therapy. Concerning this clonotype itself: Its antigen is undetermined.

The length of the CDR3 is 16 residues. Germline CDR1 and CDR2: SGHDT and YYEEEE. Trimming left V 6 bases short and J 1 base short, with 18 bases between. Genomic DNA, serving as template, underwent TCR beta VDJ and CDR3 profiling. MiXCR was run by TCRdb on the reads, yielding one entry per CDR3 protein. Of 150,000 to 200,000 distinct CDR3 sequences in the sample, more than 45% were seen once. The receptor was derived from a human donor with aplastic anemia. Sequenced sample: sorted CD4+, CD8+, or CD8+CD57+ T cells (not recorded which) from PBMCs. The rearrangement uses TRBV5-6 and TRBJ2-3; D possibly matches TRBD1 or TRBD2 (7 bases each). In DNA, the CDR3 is TGTGCCAGCAACCCAGGGGGGGCCCCTCGCACAGATACGCAGTATTTT. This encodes CASNPGGAPRTDTQYF.